This note documents a single TCR beta chain sequence. Repertoires were generated with immunoSEQ multiplex PCR, while TCRdb's copy carries only in-frame clones and drops some. The sample has some 140,000 clones, approximately 87% seen once. These data come from a study of cytomegalovirus exposure and HLA in healthy donors. At the level of the study: The use of the same platform for the roughly 120 validation repertoires and the roughly 700 first-cohort repertoires was reported by a later analysis.

In germline, CDR1 is MNHEY, CDR2 SMNVEV (reference sequence). V shed 6 bases and J shed 0 bases, with 9 bases lying between them. The CDR3 is made up of 13 amino acids. This clonotype was obtained from a man aged 18 to 35 in good health and CMV-seronegative. The specimen was PBMCs. The V and J genes are TRBV27 and TRBJ2-7; no clear D gene. DNA of the CDR3: TGTGCCAGCAGAGAGACTCTCTCCTACGAGCAGTACTTC. Protein sequence: CASRETLSYEQYF.